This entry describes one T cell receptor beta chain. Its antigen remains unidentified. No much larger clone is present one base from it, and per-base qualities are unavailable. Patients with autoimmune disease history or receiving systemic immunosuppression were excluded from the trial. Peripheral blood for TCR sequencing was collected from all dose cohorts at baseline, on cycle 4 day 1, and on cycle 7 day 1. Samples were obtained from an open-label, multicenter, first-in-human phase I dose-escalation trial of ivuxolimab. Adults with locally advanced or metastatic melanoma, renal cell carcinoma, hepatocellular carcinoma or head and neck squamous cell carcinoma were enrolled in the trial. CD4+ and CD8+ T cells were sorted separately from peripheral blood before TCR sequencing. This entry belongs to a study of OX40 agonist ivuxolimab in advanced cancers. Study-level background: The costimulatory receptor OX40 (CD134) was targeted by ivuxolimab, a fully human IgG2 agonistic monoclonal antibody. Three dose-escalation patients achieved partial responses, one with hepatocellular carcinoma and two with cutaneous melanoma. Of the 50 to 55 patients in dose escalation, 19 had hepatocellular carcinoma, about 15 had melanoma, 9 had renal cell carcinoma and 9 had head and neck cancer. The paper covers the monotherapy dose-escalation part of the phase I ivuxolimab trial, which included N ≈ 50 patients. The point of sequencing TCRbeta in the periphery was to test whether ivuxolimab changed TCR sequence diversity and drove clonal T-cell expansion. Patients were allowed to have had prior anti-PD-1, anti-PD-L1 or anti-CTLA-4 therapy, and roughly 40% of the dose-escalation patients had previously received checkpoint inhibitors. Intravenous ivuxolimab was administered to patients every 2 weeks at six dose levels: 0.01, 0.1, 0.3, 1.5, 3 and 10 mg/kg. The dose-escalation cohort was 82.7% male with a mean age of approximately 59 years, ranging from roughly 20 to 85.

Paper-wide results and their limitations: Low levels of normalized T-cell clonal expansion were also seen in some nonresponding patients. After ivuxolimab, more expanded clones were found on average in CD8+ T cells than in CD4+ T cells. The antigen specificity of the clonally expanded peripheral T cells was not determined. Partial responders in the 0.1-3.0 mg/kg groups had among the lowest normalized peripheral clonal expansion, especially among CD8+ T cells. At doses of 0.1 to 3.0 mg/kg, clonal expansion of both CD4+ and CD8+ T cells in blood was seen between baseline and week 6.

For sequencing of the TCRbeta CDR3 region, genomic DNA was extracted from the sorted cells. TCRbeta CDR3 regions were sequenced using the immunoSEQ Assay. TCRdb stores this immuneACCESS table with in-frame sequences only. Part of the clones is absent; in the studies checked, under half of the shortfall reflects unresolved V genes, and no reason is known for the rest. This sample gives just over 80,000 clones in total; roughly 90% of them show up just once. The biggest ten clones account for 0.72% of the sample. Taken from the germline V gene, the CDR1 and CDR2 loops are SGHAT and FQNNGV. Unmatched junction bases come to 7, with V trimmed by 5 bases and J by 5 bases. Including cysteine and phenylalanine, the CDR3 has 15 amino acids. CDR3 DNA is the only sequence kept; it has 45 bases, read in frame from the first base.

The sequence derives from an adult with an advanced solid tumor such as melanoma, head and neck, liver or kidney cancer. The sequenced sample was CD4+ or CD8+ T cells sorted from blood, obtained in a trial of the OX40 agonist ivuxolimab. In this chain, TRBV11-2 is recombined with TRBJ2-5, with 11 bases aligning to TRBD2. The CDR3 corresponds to CASSRRLAGQETQYF. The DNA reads TGTGCCAGCAGCCGAAGACTAGCGGGACAGGAGACCCAGTACTTC.